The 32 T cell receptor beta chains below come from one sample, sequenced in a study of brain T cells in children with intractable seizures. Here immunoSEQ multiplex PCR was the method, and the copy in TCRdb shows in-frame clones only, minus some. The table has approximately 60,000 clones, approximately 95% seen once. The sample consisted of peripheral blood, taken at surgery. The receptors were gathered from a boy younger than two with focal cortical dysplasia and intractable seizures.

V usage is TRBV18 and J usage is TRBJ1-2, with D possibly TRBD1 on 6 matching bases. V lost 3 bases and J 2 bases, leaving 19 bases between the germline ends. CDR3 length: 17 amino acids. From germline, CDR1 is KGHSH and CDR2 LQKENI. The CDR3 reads CASSPTTSGQFNYGYTF. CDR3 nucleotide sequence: TGTGCCAGCTCACCCACAACGTCCGGACAGTTCAACTATGGCTACACCTTC. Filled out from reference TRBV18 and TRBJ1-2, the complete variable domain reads NAGVMQNPRHLVRRRGQEARLRCSPMKGHSHVYWYRQLPEEGLKFMVYLQKENIIDESGMPKERFSAEFPKEGPSILRIQQVVRGDSAAYFCASSPTTSGQFNYGYTFGSGTRLTVV.

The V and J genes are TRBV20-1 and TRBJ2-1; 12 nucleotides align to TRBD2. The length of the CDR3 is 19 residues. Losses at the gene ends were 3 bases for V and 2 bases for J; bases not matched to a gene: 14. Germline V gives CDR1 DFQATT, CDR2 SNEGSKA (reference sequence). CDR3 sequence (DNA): TGCAGTGCTAGTTATCCGCGGGGGCTAGCGGGGGGGCCCTACAATGAGCAGTTCTTC. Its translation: CSASYPRGLAGGPYNEQFF.

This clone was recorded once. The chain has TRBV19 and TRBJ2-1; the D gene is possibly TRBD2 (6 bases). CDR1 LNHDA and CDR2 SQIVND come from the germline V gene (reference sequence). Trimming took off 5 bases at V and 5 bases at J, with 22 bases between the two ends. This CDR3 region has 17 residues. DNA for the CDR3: TGTGCCAGTAGTGCTTTCCGACTAGGTTTCTTTCACAATGAGCAGTTCTTC. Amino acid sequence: CASSAFRLGFFHNEQFF.

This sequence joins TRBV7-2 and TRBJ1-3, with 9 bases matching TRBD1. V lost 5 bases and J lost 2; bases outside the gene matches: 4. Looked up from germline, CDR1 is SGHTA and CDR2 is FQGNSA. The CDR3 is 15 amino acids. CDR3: CASSLRQGAGNTIYF. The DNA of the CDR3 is TGTGCCAGCAGCCTCCGACAGGGGGCTGGAAACACCATATATTTT.

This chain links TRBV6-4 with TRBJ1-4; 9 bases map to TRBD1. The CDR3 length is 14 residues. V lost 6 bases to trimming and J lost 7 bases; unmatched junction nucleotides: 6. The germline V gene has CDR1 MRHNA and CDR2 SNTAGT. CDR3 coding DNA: TGTGCCAGCAGACCGACAGGGGGTGGTGAAAAACTGTTTTTT. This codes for CASRPTGGGEKLFF.

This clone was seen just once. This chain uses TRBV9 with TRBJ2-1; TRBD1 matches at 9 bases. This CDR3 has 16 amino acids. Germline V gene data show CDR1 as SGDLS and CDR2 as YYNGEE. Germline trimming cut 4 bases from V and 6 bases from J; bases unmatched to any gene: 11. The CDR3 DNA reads TGTGCCAGCAGCTCCCGGGACAGGGTCGGGACCAATGAGCAGTTCTTC. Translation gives CASSSRDRVGTNEQFF.

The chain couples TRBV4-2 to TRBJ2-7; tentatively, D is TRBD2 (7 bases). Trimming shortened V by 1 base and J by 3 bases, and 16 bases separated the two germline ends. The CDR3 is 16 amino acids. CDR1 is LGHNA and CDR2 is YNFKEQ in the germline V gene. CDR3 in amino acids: CASSQGRGGKVYEQYF. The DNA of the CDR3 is TGTGCCAGCAGCCAAGGTAGGGGGGGGAAGGTCTACGAGCAGTACTTC.

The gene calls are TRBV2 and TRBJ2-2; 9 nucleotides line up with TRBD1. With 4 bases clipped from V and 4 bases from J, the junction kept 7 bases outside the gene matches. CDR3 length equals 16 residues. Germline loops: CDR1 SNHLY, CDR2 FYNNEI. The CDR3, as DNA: TGTGCCAGCAGTGTTACAGGGGGCTCGGGCACCGGGGAGCTGTTTTTT. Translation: CASSVTGGSGTGELFF.

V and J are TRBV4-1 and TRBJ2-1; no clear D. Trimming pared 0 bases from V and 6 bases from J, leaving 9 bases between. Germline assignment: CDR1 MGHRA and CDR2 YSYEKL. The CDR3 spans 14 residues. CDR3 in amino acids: CASSQEARFNEQFF. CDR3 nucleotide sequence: TGCGCCAGCAGCCAAGAAGCTAGGTTCAATGAGCAGTTCTTC.

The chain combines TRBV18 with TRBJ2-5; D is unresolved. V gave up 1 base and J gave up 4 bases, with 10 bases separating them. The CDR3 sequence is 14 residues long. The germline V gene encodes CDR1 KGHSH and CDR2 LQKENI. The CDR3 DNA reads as TGTGCCAGCTCACCACGAAAAACTGGAGAGACCCAGTACTTC. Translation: CASSPRKTGETQYF.

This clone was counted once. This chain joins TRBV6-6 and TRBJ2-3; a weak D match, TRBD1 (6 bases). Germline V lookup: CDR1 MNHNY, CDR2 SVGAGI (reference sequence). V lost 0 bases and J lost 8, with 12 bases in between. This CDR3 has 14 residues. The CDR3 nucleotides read TGTGCCAGCAGTTACTCGATTCAGGGGAGTACGCAGTATTTT. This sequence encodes CASSYSIQGSTQYF.

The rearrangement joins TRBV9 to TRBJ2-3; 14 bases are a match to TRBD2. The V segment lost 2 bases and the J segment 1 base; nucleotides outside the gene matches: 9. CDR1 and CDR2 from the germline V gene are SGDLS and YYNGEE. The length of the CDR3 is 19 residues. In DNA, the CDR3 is TGTGCCAGCAGCGTGTTTGATTCGGGACTAGCGGGGGGCACAGATACGCAGTATTTT. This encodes CASSVFDSGLAGGTDTQYF.

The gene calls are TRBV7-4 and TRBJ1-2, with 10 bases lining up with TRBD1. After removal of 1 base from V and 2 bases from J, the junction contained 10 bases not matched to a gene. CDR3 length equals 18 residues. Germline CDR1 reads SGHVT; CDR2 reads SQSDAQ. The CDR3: CASSLGWGRQGANYGYTF. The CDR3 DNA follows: TGTGCCAGCAGCTTAGGCTGGGGCCGACAGGGGGCGAACTATGGCTACACCTTC.

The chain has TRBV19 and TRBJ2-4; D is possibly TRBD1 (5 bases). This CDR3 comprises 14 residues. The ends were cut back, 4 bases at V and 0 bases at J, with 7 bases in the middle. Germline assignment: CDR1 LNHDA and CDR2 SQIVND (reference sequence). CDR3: CASSKTVAKNIQYF. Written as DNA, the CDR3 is TGTGCCAGTAGTAAGACAGTAGCCAAAAACATTCAGTACTTC. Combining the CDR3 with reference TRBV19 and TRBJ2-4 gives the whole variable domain DGGITQSPKYLFRKEGQNVTLSCEQNLNHDAMYWYRQDPGQGLRLIYYSQIVNDFQKGDIAEGYSVSREKKESFPLTVTSAQKNPTAFYLCASSKTVAKNIQYFGAGTRLSVL.

The CDR3 loop reads CASSTGQGAGTEAFF. CDR3 DNA sequence: TGTGCCAGCAGCACGGGACAGGGGGCAGGGACTGAAGCTTTCTTT. The chain uses TRBV9 and TRBJ1-1; 12 nucleotides align to TRBD1. Trimming at V came to 4 bases and at J to 5 bases, leaving 6 bases not matched to a gene. This CDR3 has 15 residues. In germline, CDR1 is SGDLS, CDR2 YYNGEE.

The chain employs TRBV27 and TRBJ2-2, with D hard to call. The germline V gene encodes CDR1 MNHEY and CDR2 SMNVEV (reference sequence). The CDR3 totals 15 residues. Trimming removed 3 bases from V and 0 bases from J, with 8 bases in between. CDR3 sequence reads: CASSFSPANTGELFF. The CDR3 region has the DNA TGTGCCAGCAGTTTTTCTCCCGCGAACACCGGGGAGCTGTTTTTT.

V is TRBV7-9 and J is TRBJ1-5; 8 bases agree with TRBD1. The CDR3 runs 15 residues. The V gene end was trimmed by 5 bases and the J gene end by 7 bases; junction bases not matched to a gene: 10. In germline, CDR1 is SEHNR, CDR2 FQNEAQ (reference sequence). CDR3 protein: CASSPGQGGRQPQHF. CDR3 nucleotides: TGTGCCAGCAGCCCCGGACAGGGAGGTCGGCAGCCCCAGCATTTT.

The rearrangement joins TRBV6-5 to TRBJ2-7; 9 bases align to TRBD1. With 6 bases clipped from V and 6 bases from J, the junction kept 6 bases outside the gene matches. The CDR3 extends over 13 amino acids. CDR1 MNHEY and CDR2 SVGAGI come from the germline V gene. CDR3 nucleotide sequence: TGTGCCAGCAGGCAGGACAGGGGACGCGAGCAGTACTTC. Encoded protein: CASRQDRGREQYF.

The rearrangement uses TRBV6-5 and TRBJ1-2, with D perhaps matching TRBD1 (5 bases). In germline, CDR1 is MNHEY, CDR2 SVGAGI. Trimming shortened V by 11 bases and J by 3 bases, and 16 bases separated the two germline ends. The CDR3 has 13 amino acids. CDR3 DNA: TGTGCCGTCGGGACCCTGGGGTACTATGGCTACACCTTC. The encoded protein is CAVGTLGYYGYTF.

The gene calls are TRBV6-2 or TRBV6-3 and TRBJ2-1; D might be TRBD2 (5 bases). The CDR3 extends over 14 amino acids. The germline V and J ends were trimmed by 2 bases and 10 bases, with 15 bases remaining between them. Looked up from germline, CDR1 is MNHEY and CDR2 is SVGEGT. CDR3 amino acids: CASSYGTTTGEQFF. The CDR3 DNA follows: TGTGCCAGCAGTTACGGAACGACAACGGGGGAGCAGTTCTTC.

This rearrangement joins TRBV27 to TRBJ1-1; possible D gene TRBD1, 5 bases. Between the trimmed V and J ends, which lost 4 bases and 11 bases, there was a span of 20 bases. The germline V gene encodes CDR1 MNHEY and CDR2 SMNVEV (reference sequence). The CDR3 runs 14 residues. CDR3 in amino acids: CASSSSANRPGAFF. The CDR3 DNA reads TGTGCCAGCAGTTCTTCCGCAAACAGGCCCGGCGCTTTCTTT.

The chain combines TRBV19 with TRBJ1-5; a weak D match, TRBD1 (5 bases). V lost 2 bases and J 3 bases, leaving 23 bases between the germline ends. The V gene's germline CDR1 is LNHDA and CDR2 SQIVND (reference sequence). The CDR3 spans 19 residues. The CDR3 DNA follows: TGTGCCAGTAGTATATCCAATTTTCGGGGGAATTTATACAATCAGCCCCAGCATTTT. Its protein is CASSISNFRGNLYNQPQHF.

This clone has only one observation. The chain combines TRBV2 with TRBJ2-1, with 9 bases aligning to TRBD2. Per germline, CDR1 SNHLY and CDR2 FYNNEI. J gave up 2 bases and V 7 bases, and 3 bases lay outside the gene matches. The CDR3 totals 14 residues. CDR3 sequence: CASISGGPYNEQFF. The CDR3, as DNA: TGTGCCAGCATCAGCGGGGGGCCCTACAATGAGCAGTTCTTC.

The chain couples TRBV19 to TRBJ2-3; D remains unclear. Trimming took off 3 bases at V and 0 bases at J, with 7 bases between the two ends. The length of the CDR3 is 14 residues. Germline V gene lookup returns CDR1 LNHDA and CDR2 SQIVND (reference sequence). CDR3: CASSMTVSTDTQYF. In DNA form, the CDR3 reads TGTGCCAGTAGTATGACGGTTAGCACAGATACGCAGTATTTT.

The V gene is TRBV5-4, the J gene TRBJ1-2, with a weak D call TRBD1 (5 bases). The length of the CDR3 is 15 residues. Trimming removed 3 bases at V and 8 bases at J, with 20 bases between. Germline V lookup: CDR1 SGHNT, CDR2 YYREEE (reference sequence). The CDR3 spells CASSSFLRVGDGYTF. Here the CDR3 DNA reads TGTGCCAGCAGCTCCTTCCTCAGGGTGGGGGACGGCTACACCTTC.

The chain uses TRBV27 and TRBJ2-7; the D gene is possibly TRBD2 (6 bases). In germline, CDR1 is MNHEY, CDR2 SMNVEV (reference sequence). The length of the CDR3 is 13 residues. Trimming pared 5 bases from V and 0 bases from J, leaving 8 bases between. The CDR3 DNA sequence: TGTGCCAGCAGTCCGGGACTCTCCTACGAGCAGTACTTC. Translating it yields CASSPGLSYEQYF.

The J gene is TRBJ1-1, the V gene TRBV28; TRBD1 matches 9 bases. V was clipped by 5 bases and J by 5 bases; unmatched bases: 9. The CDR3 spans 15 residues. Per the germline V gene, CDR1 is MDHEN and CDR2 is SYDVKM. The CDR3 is CASSLPDRGETEAFF. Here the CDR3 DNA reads TGTGCCAGCAGTCTGCCGGACAGGGGAGAAACTGAAGCTTTCTTT.

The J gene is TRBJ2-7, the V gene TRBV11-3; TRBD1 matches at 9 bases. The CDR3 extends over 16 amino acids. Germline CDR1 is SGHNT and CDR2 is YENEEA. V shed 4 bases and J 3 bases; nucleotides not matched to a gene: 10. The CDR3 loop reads CASSCIPGQGFYEQYF. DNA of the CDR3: TGTGCCAGCAGCTGCATACCGGGACAGGGATTCTACGAGCAGTACTTC.

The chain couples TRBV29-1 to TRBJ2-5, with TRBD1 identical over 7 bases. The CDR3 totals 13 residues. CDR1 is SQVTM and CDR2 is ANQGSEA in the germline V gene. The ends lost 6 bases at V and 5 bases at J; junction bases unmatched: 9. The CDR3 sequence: CSVDTTGLETQYF. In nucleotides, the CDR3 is TGCAGCGTAGACACGACAGGGCTGGAGACCCAGTACTTC.

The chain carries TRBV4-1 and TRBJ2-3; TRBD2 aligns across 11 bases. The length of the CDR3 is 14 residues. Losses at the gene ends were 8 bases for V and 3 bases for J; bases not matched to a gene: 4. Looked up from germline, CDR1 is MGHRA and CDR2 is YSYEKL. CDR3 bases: TGCGCCAGCGATAGCGGGGGGGCAACAGATACGCAGTATTTT. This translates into CASDSGGATDTQYF.

In nucleotides, the CDR3 is TGTGCCAGCTGGGTCTTATGGAACACTGAAGCTTTCTTT. It yields the protein CASWVLWNTEAFF. V and J are TRBV6-5 and TRBJ1-1, with D uncertain. Trimming shortened V by 8 bases and J by 1 base, and 11 bases separated the two germline ends. The CDR3 runs 13 residues. The germline gives CDR1 MNHEY, CDR2 SVGAGI.

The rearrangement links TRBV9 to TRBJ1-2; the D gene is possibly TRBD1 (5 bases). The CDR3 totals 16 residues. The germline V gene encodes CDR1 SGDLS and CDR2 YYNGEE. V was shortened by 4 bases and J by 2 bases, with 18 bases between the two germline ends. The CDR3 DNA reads TGTGCCAGCAGCTCGGGACTTCCCCATTTCAACTATGGCTACACCTTC. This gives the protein CASSSGLPHFNYGYTF.